What follows describes a single T cell receptor (beta chain). This sample was taken from a study of technical replicates of blood from a handful of donors. This CDR3 comprises 14 residues. Trimming removed 7 bases from V and 4 bases from J, with 14 bases in between. Germline assignment: CDR1 LNHDA and CDR2 SQIVND (reference sequence). The table came from immunoSEQ multiplex PCR; TCRdb's copy has only in-frame clones and leaves some out. The repertoire has some 12,000 clones, around 95% of them found once; the top ten carry more than 7%. The sample taken for sequencing was PBMCs. This clonotype originated in a human donor in good health. The chain links TRBV19 to TRBJ1-5; a weak D match, TRBD1 (6 bases). DNA for the CDR3: TGTGCCAGTAATAATCGGGACACAAATCAGCCCCAGCATTTT. Its protein product is CASNNRDTNQPQHF.